This T cell receptor beta chain stems from a study of cytomegalovirus exposure and HLA in healthy donors. About this clone itself: Its antigen is currently unknown.

Nominally healthy donors provided the samples, though records likely missed some immune exposures. V lost 8 bases and J lost 3; bases outside the gene matches: 8. This CDR3 spans 14 amino acids. Germline V gives CDR1 MNHNS, CDR2 SASEGT. The PCR had 60 Vbeta and 13 Jbeta primers. Sequenced by immunoSEQ multiplex PCR; TCRdb stores in-frame clones only, minus some. In the table there are about 170,000 clones, over 75% of which are singletons. Study-wide findings and caveats: When presence/absence was analysed, sequencing depth was taken to be roughly uniform across donors. A further, later analysis showed that HLA-associated TCR beta chains (compared with equally common others) were more clonally expanded. Segments of the TCR beta V type were, in most cases, productive about 90% or about 30% of the time in an earlier analysis.

This chain links TRBV6-1 with TRBJ2-3; 7 bases line up with TRBD2. The source material was PBMCs. The TCR comes from a male donor in good health and CMV-seronegative. The CDR3 DNA is TGTGCCAGCGTTCCGGGACTAAGGACAGATACGCAGTATTTT. It translates to CASVPGLRTDTQYF.